This TCR beta chain is from a study of T cells expressing NK-cell markers. As for the study in general: Among eight sequenced donors, seven carried HCMV seropositivity while one was seronegative.

CDR1 and CDR2 (germline): DFQATT, SNEGSKA (reference sequence). This CDR3 is 17 amino acids long. TCRdb reprocessed the 5' RACE reads, keeping one entry per CDR3 protein, no DNA. There are over 350,000 distinct CDR3 sequences in the sample, with around 10% held by the top ten. Sequencing was carried out using blood T cells: a sorted CD56 or NKG2C T cell subset, CD4+ or CD8+ T cells, or bulk PBMC T cells (not recorded which). The origin of this receptor is a woman in her forties or fifties in good health. The V call is TRBV20-1, the J call TRBJ2-3; the TCRdb D gene call, TRBD2, has no DNA to confirm it. This CDR3 is CSAPNPRLAASTDTQYF.